Below, 32 T cell receptor beta chains from the same sample are listed, as sequenced in a study of response to subunit inactivated influenza vaccine. TCRdb re-called the RT-PCR reads through MiXCR, storing one row per CDR3 protein. The sample holds some 520,000 distinct CDR3 sequences, 16% seen once. Sample: CD4+ T cells sorted from PBMCs, taken 23 months after vaccination. These receptors were obtained from a man between 50 and 70 years old who received an inactivated influenza vaccine.

This sequence joins TRBV5-8 and TRBJ2-1; 7 nucleotides match TRBD2. The CDR3 is 15 residues long. Germline CDR1 is SGHTS and CDR2 is YDEGEE. After removal of 6 bases from V and 4 bases from J, the junction contained 10 bases not matched to a gene. This CDR3 is CASNPLLAEYNEQFF. Here the CDR3 DNA reads TGTGCCAGCAACCCCCTGCTAGCGGAGTACAATGAGCAGTTCTTC.

V and J are TRBV7-9 and TRBJ2-5; D is uncertain. Germline V gives CDR1 SEHNR, CDR2 FQNEAQ (reference sequence). CDR3 length: 14 residues. Trimming shortened V by 0 bases and J by 1 base, and 6 bases separated the two germline ends. CDR3 amino acids: CASSLAEIQETQYF. In DNA form, the CDR3 reads TGTGCCAGCAGCTTAGCAGAAATCCAAGAGACCCAGTACTTC.

V usage is TRBV20-1 and J usage is TRBJ2-2; D is perhaps TRBD2 (5 bases). The germline CDR1 and CDR2 sequences are DFQATT and SNEGSKA (reference sequence). The V end lost 1 base, the J end lost 7 bases, and 19 bases lay between the germline ends. The CDR3 runs to 16 residues. CDR3 in DNA: TGCAGTGCTAGAGGAAGTGCGGGCGCTATTAGCGGGGAGCTGTTTTTT. Its protein is CSARGSAGAISGELFF.

This clonotype was found a few times. The chain links TRBV27 to TRBJ2-2; tentatively, D is TRBD2 (7 bases). Germline CDR1 reads MNHEY; CDR2 reads SMNVEV (reference sequence). Trimming pared 3 bases from V and 5 bases from J, leaving 25 bases between. The CDR3 contains 19 residues. The CDR3 sequence is CASSLLGLKGGGRTGELFF. In nucleotides, the CDR3 is TGTGCCAGCAGTTTGTTGGGGCTAAAAGGGGGGGGCCGTACCGGGGAGCTGTTTTTT.

The chain employs TRBV7-2 and TRBJ2-7; 12 bases agree with TRBD1. This CDR3 region has 15 residues. Losses at the gene ends were 3 bases for V and 5 bases for J; bases not matched to a gene: 5. The germline V gene encodes CDR1 SGHTA and CDR2 FQGNSA. This CDR3 reads CASSLAGTGGHEQYF. Written as DNA, the CDR3 is TGTGCCAGCAGCTTGGCCGGGACAGGGGGCCACGAGCAGTACTTC.

J is TRBJ2-1 and V is TRBV24-1; 11 bases line up with TRBD2. V shed 4 bases, J shed 11 bases, and the junction held 6 bases outside the gene matches. Germline-derived CDR1 and CDR2 are KGHDR and SFDVKD. This CDR3 region has 14 residues. CDR3 in DNA: TGTGCCACCAGTGACCCGGGACTAGCGGAAAAGCAGTTCTTC. This translates into CATSDPGLAEKQFF.

This chain links TRBV5-1 with TRBJ2-7; 10 bases fit TRBD1. Looked up from germline, CDR1 is SGHRS and CDR2 is YFSETQ. The V gene end was trimmed by 4 bases and the J gene end by 1 base; junction bases not matched to a gene: 8. The CDR3 is 16 amino acids. The CDR3 DNA sequence: TGCGCCAGCAGCCCGGGACAGGGGACGGTTTCCTACGAGCAGTACTTC. Translation gives CASSPGQGTVSYEQYF.

This clonotype came up a few times. CDR3 amino acids: CASTWTASYEQYF. The CDR3 coding sequence is TGTGCCAGCACCTGGACGGCCTCCTACGAGCAGTACTTC. The chain carries TRBV6-2 or TRBV6-3 and TRBJ2-7; no reliable D call. Germline-derived CDR1 and CDR2 are MNHEY and SVGEGT. This CDR3 is 13 amino acids long. Trimming took 7 bases from V and 0 from J, leaving 10 bases between them.

The CDR3 DNA sequence: TGTGCCAGCAGCTACATTGGGACCACCTACGAGCAGTACTTC. The encoded protein is CASSYIGTTYEQYF. The chain is built from TRBV7-9 and TRBJ2-7; possibly TRBD1 or TRBD2 for D (5 bases each). Germline V gene lookup returns CDR1 SEHNR and CDR2 FQNEAQ (reference sequence). CDR3 length equals 14 residues. The germline V and J ends were trimmed by 4 bases and 2 bases, with 12 bases remaining between them. The full variable domain, completed using reference TRBV7-9 and TRBJ2-7, is DTGVSQNPRHKITKRGQNVTFRCDPISEHNRLYWYRQTLGQGPEFLTYFQNEAQLEKSRLLSDRFSAERPKGSFSTLEIQRTEQGDSAMYLCASSYIGTTYEQYFGPGTRLTVT.

The CDR3 loop reads CATGSAGNQPQHF. In DNA form, the CDR3 reads TGTGCCACAGGGTCGGCAGGCAATCAGCCCCAGCATTTT. The chain uses TRBV15 and TRBJ1-5; unclear D gene. Germline loops: CDR1 LNHNV, CDR2 YYDKDF (reference sequence). The germline V and J ends were trimmed by 9 bases and 2 bases, with 11 bases remaining between them. This CDR3 is 13 amino acids long.

This clonotype was observed a handful of times. The V call is TRBV12-3 or TRBV12-4, the J call TRBJ2-7; 9 bases agree with TRBD2. V lost 1 base to trimming and J lost 2 bases; unmatched junction nucleotides: 0. CDR3 length equals 14 residues. The CDR3 sequence: CASSLERGAYEQYF. The DNA of the CDR3 is TGTGCCAGCAGTTTAGAGCGGGGGGCCTACGAGCAGTACTTC.

This clonotype was counted at least ten times. This rearrangement joins TRBV9 to TRBJ2-1; D may be TRBD2 (5 bases). The CDR3 extends over 13 amino acids. Looked up from germline, CDR1 is SGDLS and CDR2 is YYNGEE. V was trimmed by 0 bases and J by 10 bases, leaving 11 bases between them. CDR3 residues: CASSVGLALEQFF. CDR3 bases: TGTGCCAGCAGCGTAGGGCTAGCTTTAGAGCAGTTCTTC.

The rearrangement joins TRBV4-3 to TRBJ2-7, with D unresolved. Germline-derived CDR1 and CDR2 are LGHNA and YSLEER. The CDR3 has 15 amino acids. V was shortened by 1 base and J by 3 bases, with 13 bases between the two germline ends. The CDR3 DNA reads TGCGCCAGCAGCCAAGGGGAATCGTCTTTCTACGAGCAGTACTTC. This sequence encodes CASSQGESSFYEQYF.

This clonotype has just a few counts. The chain is built from TRBV2 and TRBJ1-5; 11 bases match TRBD1. With V trimmed by 7 bases and J by 7 bases, 9 bases remained unmatched. CDR3 length: 15 residues. Germline V gives CDR1 SNHLY, CDR2 FYNNEI. Here the CDR3 reads CASTRDRGWKQPQHF. In DNA, the CDR3 is TGTGCCAGCACCCGGGACAGGGGGTGGAAACAGCCCCAGCATTTT.

The rearrangement uses TRBV20-1 and TRBJ2-3; 9 nucleotides match TRBD2. The germline CDR1 and CDR2 sequences are DFQATT and SNEGSKA (reference sequence). The CDR3 covers 16 residues. J lost 0 bases, V lost 5 bases, and 9 bases had no gene match. The DNA for the CDR3 is TGCAGTGCTGGCAAACTAGCGGGCTGGAGCACAGATACGCAGTATTTT. Translating gives CSAGKLAGWSTDTQYF.

This clonotype was found a few times. The chain combines TRBV6-5 with TRBJ2-2, with no clear D. Germline CDR1 and CDR2: MNHEY and SVGAGI. Trimming shortened V by 0 bases and J by 5 bases, and 19 bases separated the two germline ends. The CDR3 is 18 residues long. CDR3 bases: TGTGCCAGCAGTTACTCGTCAAGGCACCTTGACCTAACCGGGGAGCTGTTTTTT. Its translation: CASSYSSRHLDLTGELFF.

This chain connects TRBV7-9 to TRBJ1-5; D call uncertain. The CDR3 has 15 residues. The germline V gene has CDR1 SEHNR and CDR2 FQNEAQ (reference sequence). With 0 bases removed from V and 9 bases from J, the gap between germline ends came to 15 bases. This CDR3 is CASSLAGSPAMPQHF. For the CDR3, the DNA is TGTGCCAGCAGCTTAGCGGGATCCCCGGCAATGCCCCAGCATTTT.

This clonotype was detected only a few times. This chain uses TRBV29-1 with TRBJ2-2; the match to TRBD1 covers 9 bases. The length of the CDR3 is 16 residues. CDR1 is SQVTM, CDR2 ANQGSEA, per germline. J gave up 2 bases and V 6 bases, and 10 bases lay outside the gene matches. The CDR3 sequence is CSVLSGQGFNTGELFF. The CDR3 DNA reads as TGCAGCGTCTTGTCGGGACAGGGTTTTAACACCGGGGAGCTGTTTTTT.

The chain combines TRBV4-2 with TRBJ2-7; D unresolved. The CDR3 loop spans 12 amino acids. Trimming removed 5 bases from V and 1 base from J, with 6 bases in between. CDR1 LGHNA and CDR2 YNFKEQ come from the germline V gene. This CDR3 is CASSGKSYEQYF. The CDR3 DNA sequence: TGTGCCAGCAGCGGCAAATCCTACGAGCAGTACTTC.

This clonotype was detected once. V is TRBV24-1 and J is TRBJ2-1; TRBD2 aligns across 9 bases. The germline CDR1 and CDR2 sequences are KGHDR and SFDVKD. The ends lost 0 bases at V and 6 bases at J; junction bases unmatched: 20. The CDR3 is 21 amino acids. The chain's CDR3 is CATSDLKPGLSMYSGSNEQFF. In nucleotides, the CDR3 is TGTGCCACCAGTGATTTGAAGCCGGGGCTTTCCATGTATAGCGGGAGCAATGAGCAGTTCTTC.

The chain combines TRBV20-1 with TRBJ2-7; 12 nucleotides align to TRBD2. The CDR3 totals 18 residues. Germline assignment: CDR1 DFQATT and CDR2 SNEGSKA (reference sequence). The J segment lost 1 base and the V segment lost 6 bases, leaving 16 bases of the junction unmatched. The CDR3 is CSAQDPCSTSGGSYEQYF. The CDR3 DNA follows: TGCAGTGCCCAGGATCCCTGCTCGACTAGCGGGGGTTCCTACGAGCAGTACTTC.

J is TRBJ2-7 and V is TRBV7-2; 10 bases line up with TRBD2. Germline trimming cut 3 bases from V and 5 bases from J; bases unmatched to any gene: 7. This CDR3 spans 15 amino acids. Germline loops: CDR1 SGHTA, CDR2 FQGNSA. This CDR3 is CASSFQTGLANEQYF. The CDR3 DNA sequence: TGTGCCAGCAGCTTTCAAACGGGACTAGCGAACGAGCAGTACTTC.

This clonotype was observed a handful of times. The chain recombines TRBV19 with TRBJ1-5; TRBD1 is a possible D gene (5 bases). V lost 6 bases and J lost 6, with 15 bases in between. The CDR3 has 14 amino acids. The germline gives CDR1 LNHDA, CDR2 SQIVND (reference sequence). The CDR3 region is CASSHQGIAQPQHF. CDR3 DNA sequence: TGTGCCAGTAGCCATCAGGGTATAGCTCAGCCCCAGCATTTT.

This clonotype was seen only a few times. The chain recombines TRBV7-9 with TRBJ2-3, with D perhaps matching TRBD1 (5 bases). Deletions cut 1 base from V and 2 bases from J, with 10 bases between. The germline V gene has CDR1 SEHNR and CDR2 FQNEAQ (reference sequence). This CDR3 has 15 amino acids. In DNA, the CDR3 is TGTGCCAGCAGCTTAGATGGGGCCACCACAGATACGCAGTATTTT. It codes for CASSLDGATTDTQYF.

A few counts support this clonotype. The chain uses TRBV7-8 and TRBJ2-2; 8 bases line up with TRBD1. J lost 0 bases, V lost 4 bases, and 1 base had no gene match. CDR1 and CDR2 from the germline V gene are SGHVS and FQNEAQ. CDR3 size: 15 residues. DNA for the CDR3: TGTGCCAGCAGCTCGGACAGGGCGAACACCGGGGAGCTGTTTTTT. This codes for CASSSDRANTGELFF.

The chain links TRBV12-3 or TRBV12-4 to TRBJ1-5; possible D gene TRBD1, 6 bases. V lost 10 bases, J lost 10 bases, and 17 bases lay in between. The CDR3 contains 12 residues. CDR3 sequence (DNA): TGTGCCAACAGCCTCGGGGGCATCCCCCAGCATTTT. It specifies CANSLGGIPQHF.

V gene TRBV20-1 combines with J gene TRBJ2-3; 9 nucleotides match TRBD2. The CDR3 spans 15 residues. The V gene's germline CDR1 is DFQATT and CDR2 SNEGSKA (reference sequence). Trimming cost V 0 bases and J 6 bases; bases outside gene matches: 7. The CDR3 nucleotides read TGCAGTGCTAGAGATCTACTAGCGGGTCGGGATACGCAGTATTTT. It codes for CSARDLLAGRDTQYF.

The gene calls are TRBV10-3 and TRBJ2-3; 7 nucleotides line up with TRBD1. Germline V gene lookup returns CDR1 ENHRY and CDR2 SYGVKD. CDR3 length: 14 residues. With 7 bases clipped from V and 1 base from J, the junction kept 5 bases outside the gene matches. This chain's CDR3 is CAIMAQGGTDTQYF. CDR3 DNA sequence: TGTGCCATCATGGCCCAGGGGGGCACAGATACGCAGTATTTT.

V gene TRBV4-3 combines with J gene TRBJ2-2, with D tentatively TRBD2 (6 bases). Germline CDR1 is LGHNA and CDR2 is YSLEER. Trimming took 1 base from V and 3 from J, leaving 12 bases between them. The CDR3 spans 16 residues. As DNA, the CDR3 is TGCGCCAGCAGCCAAGGTGTCGGGAGCCACACCGGGGAGCTGTTTTTT. Protein product: CASSQGVGSHTGELFF.

This clonotype was seen only once. The chain recombines TRBV27 with TRBJ2-7; TRBD2 aligns across 8 bases. Germline V gene data show CDR1 as MNHEY and CDR2 as SMNVEV (reference sequence). This CDR3 is 16 amino acids long. V was pared by 0 bases and J by 2 bases, with 6 bases of the junction left unmatched. In DNA, the CDR3 is TGTGCCAGCAGTTTATCGATTTTGCGGGGGGCCTACGAGCAGTACTTC. Protein: CASSLSILRGAYEQYF.

This clonotype came up once. A read error may be the cause here, since a much bigger clone is one base away. The chain is built from TRBV12-3 or TRBV12-4 and TRBJ1-5; D call uncertain. This CDR3 spans 12 amino acids. V gave up 4 bases and J gave up 5 bases, with 6 bases separating them. The CDR3 loop is CASSYADQPQHF. CDR3 DNA: TGTGCCAGCAGTTACGCCGATCAGCCCCAGCATTTT.

This clonotype was seen only a few times. The rearrangement joins TRBV10-3 to TRBJ2-7; 7 nucleotides match TRBD1. V trimming: 4 bases; J trimming: 1 base; junction bases outside the gene matches: 4. The CDR3 is 14 amino acids. In germline, CDR1 is ENHRY, CDR2 SYGVKD. The CDR3: CAISGAGGSYEQYF. CDR3 coding DNA: TGTGCCATCAGTGGGGCAGGGGGATCCTACGAGCAGTACTTC.